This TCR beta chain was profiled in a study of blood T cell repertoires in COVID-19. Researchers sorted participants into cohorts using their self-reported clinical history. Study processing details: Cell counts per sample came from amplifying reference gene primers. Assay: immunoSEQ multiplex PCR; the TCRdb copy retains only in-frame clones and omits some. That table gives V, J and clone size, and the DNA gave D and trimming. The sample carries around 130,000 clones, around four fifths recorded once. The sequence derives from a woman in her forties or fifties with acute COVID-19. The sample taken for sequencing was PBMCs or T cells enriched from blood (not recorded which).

DNA for the CDR3: TGTGCCAGTAGTCCCCGGACAGGGGATCTGCCCCAGCATTTT. It yields the protein CASSPRTGDLPQHF. The chain links TRBV19 to TRBJ1-5; TRBD1 agrees at 9 bases. The V gene's germline CDR1 is LNHDA and CDR2 SQIVND (reference sequence). Losses at the gene ends were 5 bases for V and 9 bases for J; bases not matched to a gene: 8. The CDR3 loop spans 14 amino acids.